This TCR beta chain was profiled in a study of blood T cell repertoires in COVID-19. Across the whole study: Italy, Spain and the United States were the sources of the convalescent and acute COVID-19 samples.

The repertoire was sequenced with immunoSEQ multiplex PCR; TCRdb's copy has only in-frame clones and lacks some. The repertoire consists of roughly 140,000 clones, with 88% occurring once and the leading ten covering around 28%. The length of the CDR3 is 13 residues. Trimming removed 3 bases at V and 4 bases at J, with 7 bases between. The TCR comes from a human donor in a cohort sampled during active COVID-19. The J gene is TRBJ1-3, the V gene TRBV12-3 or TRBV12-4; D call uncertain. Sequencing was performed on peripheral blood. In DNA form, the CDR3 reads TGTGCCAGCAGTTTCGGGATCGGAAACACCATATATTTT. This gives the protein CASSFGIGNTIYF.